Included here is one TCR beta chain sequence, with context. The antigen is unknown. Random hexamers were used to reverse transcribe an amount of roughly 0.45 to 1 ug RNA. The immunoSEQ assay covered 54 Vbeta and 13 Jbeta segments for CDR3. TCRdb processed the immunoSEQ multiplex PCR reads anew with MiXCR; each CDR3 protein has one entry. The sample includes some 300,000 distinct CDR3 sequences, over 75% of them seen just once. CD8+ and CD4+ T cells from blood underwent TCR beta sequencing, which was carried out in a high-throughput format. This record comes from a study of CD8 T cells in Susac syndrome. Study-level findings and limits: The authors acknowledged that the study's TCR sequencing and HLA analysis involved relatively few individuals.

The CDR3 loop spans 15 amino acids. Trimming removed 6 bases from V and 0 bases from J, with 12 bases in between. Sequencing was done on a sample of CD8+ T cells from PBMCs. The chain joins TRBV12-3 or TRBV12-4 to TRBJ2-1; D unclear. The sequence came from a human donor with multiple sclerosis. CDR3 sequence: CASSPDSDSYNEQFF. In DNA, the CDR3 is TGTGCCAGCAGCCCTGACTCTGACTCCTACAATGAGCAGTTCTTC.